The 28 T cell receptor beta chains below were found in one sample sequenced in a study of a mutant IDH1 vaccine in newly diagnosed glioma. As to time point: week 35, safety follow-up. Every single dose of the vaccine, 300 ug of mutant IDH1 20-mer peptide, came with topical imiquimod. Generated by immunoSEQ multiplex PCR, the TCRdb table keeps only in-frame clones and is missing some. The sample has tens of thousands of clones, roughly 84% seen once. What these receptors recognize is not known. This material consisted of PBMCs, taken from a glioma patient whose treatment included an IDH1 peptide vaccine. Receptor source: a young man with glioma.

The chain uses TRBV5-6 and TRBJ2-1, with 8 bases identical to TRBD2. V was clipped by 4 bases and J by 4 bases; unmatched bases: 7. The CDR3 extends over 15 amino acids. Looked up from germline, CDR1 is SGHDT and CDR2 is YYEEEE. DNA of the CDR3: TGTGCCAGCAGCCCGGGGGTAGCGGGATACAATGAGCAGTTCTTC. This sequence encodes CASSPGVAGYNEQFF.

J is TRBJ2-1 and V is TRBV20-1; D remains ambiguous. CDR1 and CDR2 from the germline V gene are DFQATT and SNEGSKA (reference sequence). The CDR3 totals 11 residues. Trimming took off 6 bases at V and 13 bases at J, with 16 bases between the two ends. DNA for the CDR3: TGCAGTGCCATCCCTAAACATGTTCAGTTCTTC. Translating it yields CSAIPKHVQFF.

This clone occurred a few times. The chain has TRBV13 and TRBJ1-1; D is uncertain. The CDR3 covers 13 residues. The germline V gene has CDR1 PRHDT and CDR2 FYEKMQ (reference sequence). Deletions cut 3 bases from V and 2 bases from J, with 7 bases between. CDR3 nucleotides: TGTGCCAGCAGCTTTAGAGGAAACACTGAAGCTTTCTTT. As protein: CASSFRGNTEAFF.

The CDR3: CASSLAAGYTEAFF. For the CDR3, the DNA is TGTGCCAGCAGCTTAGCGGCAGGTTACACTGAAGCTTTCTTT. The chain uses TRBV7-8 and TRBJ1-1; the D is unclear. Germline V lookup: CDR1 SGHVS, CDR2 FQNEAQ. Trimming removed 0 bases from V and 3 bases from J, with 8 bases in between. This CDR3 has 14 amino acids. The full variable domain, with the rest looked up from reference TRBV7-8 and TRBJ1-1, is GAGVSQSPRYKVAKRGQDVALRCDPISGHVSLFWYQQALGQGPEFLTYFQNEAQLDKSGLPSDRFFAERPEGSVSTLKIQRTQQEDSAVYLCASSLAAGYTEAFFGQGTRLTVV.

The V call is TRBV11-2, the J call TRBJ1-6; perhaps TRBD1 as D (5 bases). The CDR3 has 15 amino acids. V was pared by 5 bases and J by 9 bases, with 17 bases between. CDR1 and CDR2 (germline): SGHAT, FQNNGV. The chain's CDR3 is CASSLPGALLSPLHF. DNA of the CDR3: TGTGCCAGCAGCCTTCCCGGGGCCTTACTTTCACCCCTCCACTTT.

This clone came up once. V usage is TRBV5-4 and J usage is TRBJ2-7, with TRBD1 as a possible D gene (6 bases). The CDR3 loop spans 14 amino acids. The V gene's germline CDR1 is SGHNT and CDR2 YYREEE (reference sequence). Between the trimmed V and J ends, which lost 2 bases and 9 bases, there was a span of 18 bases. This CDR3 reads CASSLTGGGGGQYF. The CDR3 nucleotides read TGTGCCAGCAGCTTAACAGGTGGGGGCGGCGGGCAGTACTTC.

This clone was counted a single time. V gene TRBV6-6 combines with J gene TRBJ1-4; 9 nucleotides line up with TRBD1. From germline, CDR1 is MNHNY and CDR2 SVGAGI (reference sequence). The CDR3 has 14 residues. V shed 2 bases, J shed 8 bases, and the junction held 3 bases outside the gene matches. In DNA form, the CDR3 reads TGTGCCAGCAGTTACGAACAGGGGGCCGAAAAACTGTTTTTT. It encodes CASSYEQGAEKLFF.

This clone occurred once. The chain couples TRBV29-1 to TRBJ1-3, with TRBD1 identical over 8 bases. V lost 4 bases to trimming and J lost 2 bases; unmatched junction nucleotides: 4. Germline V gene data show CDR1 as SQVTM and CDR2 as ANQGSEA. The length of the CDR3 is 14 residues. CDR3: CSVGDRLTGNTIYF. For the CDR3, the DNA is TGCAGCGTTGGGGACAGGCTTACTGGAAACACCATATATTTT.

The chain carries TRBV4-2 and TRBJ2-4; 8 bases line up with TRBD1. Losses at the gene ends were 3 bases for V and 0 bases for J; bases not matched to a gene: 4. The CDR3 has 16 residues. Germline V lookup: CDR1 LGHNA, CDR2 YNFKEQ. Here the CDR3 DNA reads TGTGCCAGCAGCCAGCTCACAGGGGGAGCCAAAAACATTCAGTACTTC. Translated: CASSQLTGGAKNIQYF.

The chain recombines TRBV28 with TRBJ1-2; D unresolved. Looked up from germline, CDR1 is MDHEN and CDR2 is SYDVKM. Trimming left V 6 bases short and J 4 bases short, with 9 bases between. The CDR3 is made up of 12 amino acids. The CDR3 protein is CASSLQFYGYTF. DNA for the CDR3: TGTGCCAGCAGCTTACAGTTCTATGGCTACACCTTC.

The V and J genes are TRBV5-6 and TRBJ1-5; D possibly corresponds to TRBD1 (5 bases). Germline V gives CDR1 SGHDT, CDR2 YYEEEE. The V end was cut by 1 base, the J end by 1 base, with 15 bases between. The CDR3 runs 17 residues. CDR3 sequence: CASSLLTTRGSNQPQHF. The CDR3 DNA reads as TGTGCCAGCAGCTTGCTTACAACCCGGGGCAGCAATCAGCCCCAGCATTTT.

The chain joins TRBV4-2 to TRBJ2-7, with a weak D call TRBD2 (6 bases). Germline CDR1 is LGHNA and CDR2 is YNFKEQ. Trimming removed 4 bases at V and 2 bases at J, with 15 bases between. The CDR3 runs 15 residues. CDR3 nucleotide sequence: TGTGCCAGCAGCCCATCTGGCGGAGGGGCCTACGAGCAGTACTTC. Protein: CASSPSGGGAYEQYF.

The J gene is TRBJ1-3, the V gene TRBV28, with 9 bases lining up with TRBD1. Trimming at V came to 3 bases and at J to 9 bases, leaving 6 bases not matched to a gene. This CDR3 is 14 amino acids long. Germline V gene data show CDR1 as MDHEN and CDR2 as SYDVKM. The CDR3 DNA follows: TGTGCCAGCAGTTTTCGGGGACAGGGTGGCACCATATATTTT. Translation gives CASSFRGQGGTIYF.

This chain links TRBV13 with TRBJ1-2; D is unclear. The germline V gene encodes CDR1 PRHDT and CDR2 FYEKMQ (reference sequence). The CDR3 contains 14 residues. V was shortened by 0 bases and J by 8 bases, with 13 bases between the two germline ends. The CDR3 coding sequence is TGTGCCAGCAGCTTAGGGGAGGCTTATGAAGGCTACACCTTC. Protein sequence: CASSLGEAYEGYTF.

The chain carries TRBV27 and TRBJ1-4; D gene unclear. CDR3 length: 13 amino acids. Germline CDR1 and CDR2: MNHEY and SMNVEV (reference sequence). The CDR3 sequence: CAADGVYFEKLFF. CDR3 DNA sequence: TGTGCTGCCGATGGGGTTTATTTTGAAAAACTGTTTTTT.

J is TRBJ2-7 and V is TRBV30; possibly TRBD1 for D (5 bases). CDR1 is GTSNPN, CDR2 SVGIG, per germline (reference sequence). V was pared by 5 bases and J by 1 base, with 9 bases between. This CDR3 spans 12 amino acids. The CDR3 protein is CAWGRGSYEQYF. The CDR3 DNA is TGTGCCTGGGGAAGGGGTTCCTACGAGCAGTACTTC.

The chain links TRBV5-1 to TRBJ2-3; no clear D. CDR1 is SGHRS and CDR2 is YFSETQ in the germline V gene. The germline V and J ends were trimmed by 5 bases and 3 bases, with 10 bases remaining between them. The CDR3 length is 13 residues. The CDR3 spells CASRDLGTDTQYF. CDR3 bases: TGCGCCAGCAGGGACCTTGGGACAGATACGCAGTATTTT.

This clone was found once. The chain links TRBV4-1 to TRBJ2-1; 11 nucleotides align to TRBD2. V shed 1 base and J 4 bases; nucleotides not matched to a gene: 3. CDR1 MGHRA and CDR2 YSYEKL come from the germline V gene. The CDR3 runs 16 residues. Here the CDR3 DNA reads TGCGCCAGCAGCCAAGGGTCTAGCGGGGGGTACAATGAGCAGTTCTTC. Amino acids: CASSQGSSGGYNEQFF.

V usage is TRBV6-1 and J usage is TRBJ1-2, with no clear D. Trimming stripped 4 bases from V and 4 bases from J, with 7 bases between. The CDR3 runs 12 residues. The germline V gene encodes CDR1 MNHNS and CDR2 SASEGT. The CDR3 loop reads CASSGGFYGYTF. CDR3 coding DNA: TGTGCCAGCAGTGGCGGGTTCTATGGCTACACCTTC.

The chain is built from TRBV6-1 and TRBJ1-6; no clear D gene. This CDR3 region has 14 residues. CDR1 and CDR2 from the germline V gene are MNHNS and SASEGT. Trimming cost V 6 bases and J 6 bases, with 12 bases left between them. The CDR3 is CASSVSHSNSPLHF. CDR3 bases: TGTGCCAGCAGCGTATCTCACTCTAATTCACCCCTCCACTTT.

This chain uses TRBV11-3 with TRBJ1-1; D not certain. Germline lookup yields CDR1 SGHNT and CDR2 YENEEA. With 2 bases removed from V and 1 base from J, the gap between germline ends came to 5 bases. The CDR3 totals 13 residues. CDR3 amino acids: CASSLRQNTEAFF. The CDR3 nucleotides are TGTGCCAGCAGCTTAAGGCAGAACACTGAAGCTTTCTTT.

V is TRBV29-1 and J is TRBJ1-2, with 7 bases matching TRBD1. This CDR3 region has 12 residues. With 7 bases clipped from V and 6 bases from J, the junction kept 8 bases outside the gene matches. Per the germline V gene, CDR1 is SQVTM and CDR2 is ANQGSEA. The CDR3 DNA reads as TGCAGCGCTGCAGGGGGGTGGGATGGCTACACCTTC. This translates into CSAAGGWDGYTF.

The rearrangement links TRBV19 to TRBJ2-7, with a weak D call TRBD1 (6 bases). CDR3 length: 12 amino acids. V lost 5 bases and J lost 6, with 11 bases in between. CDR1 and CDR2 from the germline V gene are LNHDA and SQIVND (reference sequence). The CDR3 bases are TGTGCCAGTAGTGCACAGGGTTCCGAGCAGTACTTC. Protein: CASSAQGSEQYF.

V and J are TRBV5-1 and TRBJ2-1; D is possibly TRBD2 (5 bases). The V gene's germline CDR1 is SGHRS and CDR2 YFSETQ. Between the trimmed V and J ends, which lost 0 bases and 12 bases, there was a span of 13 bases. The CDR3 totals 13 residues. The CDR3: CASSLAPDFGQFF. CDR3 DNA sequence: TGCGCCAGCAGCTTGGCCCCGGACTTTGGGCAGTTCTTC.

This CDR3 is CASSLSSETQYF. CDR3 nucleotide sequence: TGTGCCAGCAGCTTGTCTTCGGAAACGCAGTATTTT. This chain joins TRBV5-5 and TRBJ2-3, with no clear D. This CDR3 comprises 12 residues. Germline V gene data show CDR1 as SGHKS and CDR2 as YYEKEE (reference sequence). Trimming stripped 1 base from V and 9 bases from J, with 9 bases between.

The J gene is TRBJ2-7, the V gene TRBV6-6; TRBD1 matches at 9 bases. In germline, CDR1 is MNHNY, CDR2 SVGAGI (reference sequence). V was clipped by 0 bases and J by 3 bases; unmatched bases: 3. CDR3 length equals 15 residues. The CDR3 spells CASSYSGQGGYEQYF. CDR3 bases: TGTGCCAGCAGTTACTCGGGACAGGGAGGCTACGAGCAGTACTTC.

This chain connects TRBV11-2 to TRBJ1-2, with 8 nucleotides matching TRBD1. Germline V CDR1 and CDR2: SGHAT, FQNNGV. The CDR3 covers 13 residues. With 5 bases clipped from V and 8 bases from J, the junction kept 7 bases outside the gene matches. CDR3 amino acids: CASSPNRDRGYTF. The DNA for the CDR3 is TGTGCCAGCAGCCCTAACAGGGACAGGGGCTACACCTTC.

This rearrangement joins TRBV2 to TRBJ2-5; D possibly corresponds to TRBD1 (5 bases). There are 14 residues in the CDR3. The ends were cut back, 4 bases at V and 1 base at J, with 10 bases in the middle. Germline CDR1 reads SNHLY; CDR2 reads FYNNEI. The CDR3 DNA sequence: TGTGCCAGCAGTGCCCCGCAGGGCCAAGAGACCCAGTACTTC. It translates to CASSAPQGQETQYF.